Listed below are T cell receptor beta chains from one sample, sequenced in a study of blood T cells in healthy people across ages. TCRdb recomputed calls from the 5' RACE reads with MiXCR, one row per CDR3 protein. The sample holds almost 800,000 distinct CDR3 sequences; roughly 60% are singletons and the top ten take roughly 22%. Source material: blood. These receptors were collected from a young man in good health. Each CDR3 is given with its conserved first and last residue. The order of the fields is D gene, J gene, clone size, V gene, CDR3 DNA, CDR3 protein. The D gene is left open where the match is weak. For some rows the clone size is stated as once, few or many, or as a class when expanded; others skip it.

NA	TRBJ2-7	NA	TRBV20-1	TGCAGTGCTAGAGAGCCAGACAGCTCCTACGAGCAGTACTTC	CSAREPDSSYEQYF
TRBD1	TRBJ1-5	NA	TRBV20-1	TGCAGGGCCGTCCGGGGACAGGGAGATATAGGCAATCAGCCCCAGCATTTT	CRAVRGQGDIGNQPQHF
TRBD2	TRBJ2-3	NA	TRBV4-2	TGTGCCAGCAGCCGAGGACTAGCGGGGGGGGATAGCACAGATACGCAGTATTTT	CASSRGLAGGDSTDTQYF
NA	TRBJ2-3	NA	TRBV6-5	TGTGCCAGCATTCTCCCCGGCACAGATACGCAGTATTTT	CASILPGTDTQYF
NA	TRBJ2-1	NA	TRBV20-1	TGCAGTGCTAGAGATCAGCAGAGGCTCAATGAGCAGTTCTTC	CSARDQQRLNEQFF
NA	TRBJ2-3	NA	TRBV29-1	TGCAGCGTTGCAGTCAACGGGGGAATCACAGATACGCAGTATTTT	CSVAVNGGITDTQYF
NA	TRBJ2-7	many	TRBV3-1	TGTGCCAGCAGCCAGAGGCGACAGTTAATGGGAAAGACCTACGAGCAGTACTTC	CASSQRRQLMGKTYEQYF
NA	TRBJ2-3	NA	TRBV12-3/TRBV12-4	TGTGCCAGCAGTTTCTCCCCACCCACAGATACGCAGTATTTT	CASSFSPPTDTQYF
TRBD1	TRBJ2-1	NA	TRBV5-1	TGCGCCAGCAGGGAGGGGACAGGCGATGAGCAGTTCTTC	CASREGTGDEQFF
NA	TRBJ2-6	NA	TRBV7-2	TGTGCCAGCAGCTTTAACCCTGGGGCCAACGTCCTGACTTTC	CASSFNPGANVLTF
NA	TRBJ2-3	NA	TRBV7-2	TGTGCCAGCAGCACCCAGGCGGGATCCGTAGATACGCAGTATTTT	CASSTQAGSVDTQYF
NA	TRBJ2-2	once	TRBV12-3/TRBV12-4	TGTGCCAGCAGTTTAAGGCACACCGGGGAGCTGTTTTTT	CASSLRHTGELFF
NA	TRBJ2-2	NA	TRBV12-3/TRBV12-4	TGTGCCAGCAGTTTTTTCCAGGGCTCGGACGGGGAGCTGTTTTTT	CASSFFQGSDGELFF
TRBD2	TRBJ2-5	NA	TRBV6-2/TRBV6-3	TGTGCCAGCGGGGGGGTTCTAGCTGCGGAGCAGTACTTC	CASGGVLAAEQYF
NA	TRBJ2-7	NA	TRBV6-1	TGTGCCAGCCGGAACGGGGATAGGCAGTACTTC	CASRNGDRQYF
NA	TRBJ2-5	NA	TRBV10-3	TGTGCCATCAGTGACCCGAGTTTCCAGGGTCAAGAGACCCAGTACTTC	CAISDPSFQGQETQYF
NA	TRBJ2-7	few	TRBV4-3	TGCGCCAGCAGCCAAGATAGGTACCTTCCCTACGAGCAGTACTTC	CASSQDRYLPYEQYF
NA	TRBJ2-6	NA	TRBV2	TGTGCCAGCAGTGACTTACGCGGGGGCCACCTATCTGGGGCCAACGTCCTGACTTTC	CASSDLRGGHLSGANVLTF
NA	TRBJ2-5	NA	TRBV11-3	TGTGCCAGCAGCTTAGAGCCCGGGCGTGGGGAGACCCAGTACTTC	CASSLEPGRGETQYF
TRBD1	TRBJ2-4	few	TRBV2	TGTGCCAGCAGTGAAGGGGCGCAGGGGGTAGCCAAAAACATTCAGTACTTC	CASSEGAQGVAKNIQYF
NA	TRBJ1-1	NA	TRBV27	TGTGCCAGCAGACGTAACAGGGTCACTGAAGCTTTCTTT	CASRRNRVTEAFF
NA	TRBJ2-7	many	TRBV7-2	TGTGCCAGCAGCTTAGTTCGATACGAGCAGTACTTC	CASSLVRYEQYF
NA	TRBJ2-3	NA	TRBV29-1	TGCAGCGTCAGCCAAGGGTATTTTGATACGCAGTATTTT	CSVSQGYFDTQYF
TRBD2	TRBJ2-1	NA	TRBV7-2	TGTGCCAGCAGCTTAGCTGGCGGGAGGGCCGGTGGCTCCTACAATGAGCAGTTCTTC	CASSLAGGRAGGSYNEQFF
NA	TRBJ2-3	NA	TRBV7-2	TGTGCCAGCAGCTCCGAGGGGGGTCGTGCCACAGATACGCAGTATTTT	CASSSEGGRATDTQYF
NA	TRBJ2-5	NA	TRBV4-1	TGCGCCAGCAGCCAAGGACGGCGCCTACAAGAGACCCAGTACTTC	CASSQGRRLQETQYF
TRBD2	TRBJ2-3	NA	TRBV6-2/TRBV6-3	TGTGCCAGCAGTCGCCCGGGACTAGCGGATGATACGCAGTATTTT	CASSRPGLADDTQYF
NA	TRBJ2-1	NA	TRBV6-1	TGTGCCAGCAGTGGGATGTACCAAGAGACCCAGTTCTTC	CASSGMYQETQFF
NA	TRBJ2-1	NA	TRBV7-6	TGTGCCAGCAGCTTAGGGGAGTTCAATGAGCAGTTCTTC	CASSLGEFNEQFF
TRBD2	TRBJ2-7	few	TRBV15	TGTGCCACCAGCAGAGATCAGAGGCGACTAGCGGGACCGGAGACTGCCTACGAGCAGTACTTC	CATSRDQRRLAGPETAYEQYF
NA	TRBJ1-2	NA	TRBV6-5	TGTGCCAGCAATCCAGGGTGGGGTTATGGCTACACCTTC	CASNPGWGYGYTF
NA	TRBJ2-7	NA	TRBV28	TGTGCCAGCGAGGGGTATACCTACGAGCAGTACTTC	CASEGYTYEQYF
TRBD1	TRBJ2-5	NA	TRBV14	TGTGCCAGCAGCCGCCAGATCACAGGGGGTTGGAGAGAGACCCAGTACTTC	CASSRQITGGWRETQYF
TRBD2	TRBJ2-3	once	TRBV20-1	TGCAGTGCTAGATCCTTGACTAGCGGGAGCCGGGGAGTAGATACGCAGTATTTT	CSARSLTSGSRGVDTQYF
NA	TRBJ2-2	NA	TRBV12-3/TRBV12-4	TGTGCCAGCAGTTTGACTCGTCGTGCCGGGGAGCTGTTTTTT	CASSLTRRAGELFF
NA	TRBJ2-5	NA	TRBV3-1	TGTGCCAGCAGCCGAATGAACAGCCAAGAGACCCAGTACTTC	CASSRMNSQETQYF
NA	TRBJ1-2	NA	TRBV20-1	TGCAGTCCCAATGGCTACACCTTC	CSPNGYTF
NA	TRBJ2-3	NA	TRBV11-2	TGTGCCAGCAGCCGTCGATCAAACCGGCCTAGCACAGATACGCAGTATTTT	CASSRRSNRPSTDTQYF
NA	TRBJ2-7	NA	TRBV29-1	TGCAGCGTGGGCCGGCTCCCTGGCGAGCAGTACTTC	CSVGRLPGEQYF
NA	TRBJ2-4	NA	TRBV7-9	TGTGCCAGCAGCCCAGGTATATCAGCTGGGGAAAACATTCAGTACTTC	CASSPGISAGENIQYF
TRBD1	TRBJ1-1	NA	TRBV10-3	TGTGCCATCAGGGCAGGGGGGCTCTTTGCTTTCTTT	CAIRAGGLFAFF
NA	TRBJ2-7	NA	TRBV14	TGTGCCAGCAGCTACGGAAGGTTCTACGAGCAGTACTTC	CASSYGRFYEQYF
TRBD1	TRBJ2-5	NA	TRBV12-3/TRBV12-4	TGTGCCAGCAGTTCCTCGCACAGGGGGGAAGAGACCCAGTACTTC	CASSSSHRGEETQYF
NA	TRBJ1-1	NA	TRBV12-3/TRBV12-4	TGTGCCAGCAGTTTTACTACTGAAGCTTTCTTT	CASSFTTEAFF
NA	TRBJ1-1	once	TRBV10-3	TGTGCCATAGAAGATGACAGGATGAACACTGAAGCTTTCTTT	CAIEDDRMNTEAFF
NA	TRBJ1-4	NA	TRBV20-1	TGCAGTGCAGGGCCCGGGAGTGAAAAACTGTTTTTT	CSAGPGSEKLFF
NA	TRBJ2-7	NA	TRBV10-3	TGTGCCATCAGTGAGCCGACGAAGGGGATATACGAGCAGTACTTC	CAISEPTKGIYEQYF
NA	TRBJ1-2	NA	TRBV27	TGTGCCAGCAGCCCCCTAGGCGCTACGAGGGGCTACACCTTC	CASSPLGATRGYTF
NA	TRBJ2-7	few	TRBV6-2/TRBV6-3	TGTGCCAGCAGCGCTCACTCCCTAGCGAGGTCCTACGAGCAGTACTTC	CASSAHSLARSYEQYF
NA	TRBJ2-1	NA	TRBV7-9	TGTGCCAGCAGCTATAACGCGGAGCAGTTCTTC	CASSYNAEQFF